A single sample gave rise to the 25 T cell receptor beta chains below, sequenced in a study of beta chain features in type 1 diabetes. The whole isolated RNA underwent reverse transcription, so sequencing captured expressed TCRB transcripts. Here immunoSEQ multiplex PCR was the method, and the copy in TCRdb shows in-frame clones only, minus some. The table has 300,000 to 450,000 clones, about 19% seen once. The sequenced sample was naive CD4+ T cells from blood. Receptor source: a young woman in good health.

The rearrangement links TRBV6-5 to TRBJ1-2, with D unclear. The CDR3 is 15 residues long. Trimming stripped 5 bases from V and 5 bases from J, with 18 bases between. Germline loops: CDR1 MNHEY, CDR2 SVGAGI. The CDR3 sequence: CASSAGSALGYGYTF. CDR3 sequence (DNA): TGTGCCAGCAGTGCGGGGAGCGCCCTAGGGTATGGCTACACCTTC.

The rearrangement joins TRBV20-1 to TRBJ2-7, with a weak D call TRBD2 (6 bases). V lost 0 bases, J lost 10 bases, and 10 bases lay in between. The CDR3 spans 11 residues. Germline loops: CDR1 DFQATT, CDR2 SNEGSKA (reference sequence). The CDR3 spells CSARDRRGQYF. The CDR3 bases are TGCAGTGCTAGAGATCGGAGGGGCCAGTACTTC.

This clone turned up a few times. The gene calls are TRBV12-5 and TRBJ2-1; 9 positions agree with TRBD2. This CDR3 has 15 amino acids. V dropped 6 bases and J dropped 8; count of bases not matched to a gene: 11. CDR1 LGHNT and CDR2 FRNRAP come from the germline V gene. This chain's CDR3 is CASGGYGGRAYEQFF. CDR3 DNA sequence: TGTGCTAGTGGCGGGTATGGCGGGAGGGCCTATGAGCAGTTCTTC.

The chain joins TRBV7-9 to TRBJ2-3; perhaps TRBD1 as D (5 bases). V dropped 10 bases and J dropped 0 bases, with 11 bases sitting between them. The CDR3 length is 13 residues. Germline V CDR1 and CDR2: SEHNR, FQNEAQ (reference sequence). The CDR3 region is CATSDSSTDTQYF. CDR3 bases: TGTGCCACCTCCGACAGTAGCACAGATACGCAGTATTTT.

The rearrangement joins TRBV4-2 to TRBJ2-5; 7 bases fit TRBD1. Unmatched junction bases numbered 5, after V lost 2 bases and J lost 2 bases. CDR3 length: 15 residues. The germline gives CDR1 LGHNA, CDR2 YNFKEQ. The CDR3 loop is CASSQSATGQETQYF. CDR3 nucleotide sequence: TGTGCCAGCAGCCAATCCGCGACAGGGCAAGAGACCCAGTACTTC.

The gene calls are TRBV7-3 and TRBJ1-6, with 11 bases that match TRBD1. Trimming cost V 5 bases and J 10 bases; bases outside gene matches: 19. The CDR3 extends over 19 amino acids. The germline gives CDR1 SGHTA, CDR2 FQGTGA. This CDR3 reads CASSRLRTGGQEARSPLHF. CDR3 coding DNA: TGTGCCAGCAGCCGTCTACGGACAGGGGGCCAGGAGGCTAGGTCACCCCTCCACTTT.

The chain employs TRBV12-5 and TRBJ2-1, with 11 bases identical to TRBD2. The V gene's germline CDR1 is LGHNT and CDR2 FRNRAP. Losses at the gene ends were 0 bases for V and 12 bases for J; bases not matched to a gene: 1. This CDR3 is built from 13 residues. The CDR3 sequence: CASGLVGTSGQFF. The CDR3 DNA sequence: TGTGCTAGTGGTTTGGTGGGGACTAGCGGGCAGTTCTTC.

This clone occurred a few times. This rearrangement joins TRBV9 to TRBJ2-5; 8 positions agree with TRBD1. J was trimmed by 3 bases and V by 0 bases; bases with no gene match: 10. The CDR3 has 17 residues. Germline CDR1 reads SGDLS; CDR2 reads YYNGEE. The CDR3: CASSVGVGPGGEETQYF. CDR3 nucleotides: TGTGCCAGCAGCGTAGGGGTGGGGCCAGGGGGCGAAGAGACCCAGTACTTC.

The chain is built from TRBV6-5 and TRBJ2-7; 8 bases agree with TRBD1. CDR1 is MNHEY and CDR2 is SVGAGI in the germline V gene. Trimming removed 2 bases from V and 11 bases from J; junction bases left unmatched: 8. The length of the CDR3 is 13 residues. The CDR3 sequence: CASSYRDRLGEYF. The CDR3 DNA reads as TGTGCCAGCAGTTACAGGGACAGGTTGGGGGAGTACTTC.

This clone was counted a few times. This chain uses TRBV7-9 with TRBJ2-7; TRBD2 matches 15 bases. The J segment lost 4 bases and the V segment lost 5 bases, leaving 3 bases of the junction unmatched. This CDR3 is built from 15 residues. CDR1 and CDR2 (germline): SEHNR, FQNEAQ (reference sequence). As DNA, the CDR3 is TGTGCCAGCAGCGAGGGGACTAGCGGGAGGTACGAGCAGTACTTC. It encodes CASSEGTSGRYEQYF. Full variable domain (missing parts from reference TRBV7-9 and TRBJ2-7): DTGVSQNPRHKITKRGQNVTFRCDPISEHNRLYWYRQTLGQGPEFLTYFQNEAQLEKSRLLSDRFSAERPKGSFSTLEIQRTEQGDSAMYLCASSEGTSGRYEQYFGPGTRLTVT.

V usage is TRBV6-6 and J usage is TRBJ2-7, with 7 bases lining up with TRBD2. CDR3 length: 14 residues. The J segment lost 6 bases and the V segment lost 7 bases, leaving 12 bases of the junction unmatched. Germline-derived CDR1 and CDR2 are MNHNY and SVGAGI (reference sequence). CDR3 sequence reads: CASNPQGSGTEQYF. The DNA of the CDR3 is TGTGCCAGCAACCCCCAGGGAAGCGGGACCGAGCAGTACTTC.

The CDR3 DNA follows: TGTGCCAGCAGCCTTAGCGGGGGGGACTACAATGAGCAGTTCTTC. Translated: CASSLSGGDYNEQFF. The V and J genes are TRBV7-3 and TRBJ2-1, with 11 bases that match TRBD2. In germline, CDR1 is SGHTA, CDR2 FQGTGA. The V and J ends lost 5 bases and 3 bases, in that order; junction bases with no gene match: 3. There are 15 residues in the CDR3.

In its sample, this clone was seen a few times. The chain recombines TRBV7-8 with TRBJ2-5, with TRBD2 matching 11 bases. The CDR3 runs to 15 residues. CDR1 is SGHVS and CDR2 is FQNEAQ in the germline V gene. V shed 4 bases, J shed 6 bases, and the junction held 7 bases outside the gene matches. The CDR3 here is CASSSIAGGRKTQYF. CDR3 nucleotides: TGTGCCAGCAGCTCGATAGCGGGGGGGAGGAAGACCCAGTACTTC.

This clone was observed a few times. This rearrangement joins TRBV5-1 to TRBJ2-1; 13 bases are a match to TRBD2. The trim removed 7 bases at V and 8 bases at J, leaving 12 bases unmatched. Germline lookup yields CDR1 SGHRS and CDR2 YFSETQ. The CDR3 extends over 16 amino acids. This CDR3 reads CASSLIPGTSGDEQFF. The CDR3 nucleotides are TGCGCCAGCTCCCTCATACCAGGGACTAGCGGGGATGAGCAGTTCTTC. The variable domain in full, completed from reference TRBV5-1 and TRBJ2-1, reads KAGVTQTPRYLIKTRGQQVTLSCSPISGHRSVSWYQQTPGQGLQFLFEYFSETQRNKGNFPGRFSGRQFSNSRSEMNVSTLELGDSALYLCASSLIPGTSGDEQFFGPGTRLTVL.

This clone was picked up a small number of times. The rearrangement uses TRBV7-3 and TRBJ2-1; weak D call: TRBD2 (5 bases). Per germline, CDR1 SGHTA and CDR2 FQGTGA. CDR3 length: 12 amino acids. V lost 3 bases to trimming and J lost 5 bases, with 5 bases between them. This chain's CDR3 is CASSFGNNEQFF. In DNA, the CDR3 is TGTGCCAGCAGCTTCGGGAACAATGAGCAGTTCTTC.

This sequence joins TRBV30 and TRBJ1-2, with 7 bases that match TRBD1. V lost 3 bases and J lost 5; bases outside the gene matches: 6. The CDR3 length is 13 residues. Germline values: CDR1 GTSNPN, CDR2 SVGIG (reference sequence). The CDR3 is CAWRKGTAYGYTF. The CDR3 nucleotides are TGTGCCTGGAGAAAAGGGACAGCTTATGGCTACACCTTC.

This chain uses TRBV6-6 with TRBJ2-7, with 8 bases identical to TRBD2. This CDR3 is built from 15 residues. The V and J ends lost 4 bases and 4 bases, in that order; junction bases with no gene match: 9. The germline V gene encodes CDR1 MNHNY and CDR2 SVGAGI (reference sequence). This CDR3 reads CASSSTGGPLYEQYF. The DNA for the CDR3 is TGTGCCAGCAGTTCAACGGGAGGGCCCCTATACGAGCAGTACTTC.

This clone occurred once. The V gene is TRBV14, the J gene TRBJ2-5; the D gene is possibly TRBD2 (6 bases). This CDR3 contains 13 residues. Trimming removed 4 bases from V and 2 bases from J, with 8 bases in between. Germline lookup yields CDR1 SGHDN and CDR2 FVKESK. The CDR3 DNA sequence: TGTGCCAGCAGCCGGGGACTTCAAGAGACCCAGTACTTC. The encoded protein is CASSRGLQETQYF.

The chain has TRBV30 and TRBJ2-6; no definite D call. The V gene's germline CDR1 is GTSNPN and CDR2 SVGIG (reference sequence). The CDR3 runs to 15 residues. V lost 3 bases and J lost 0, with 9 bases in between. CDR3 in amino acids: CAWSVFYSGANVLTF. In DNA, the CDR3 is TGTGCCTGGAGCGTCTTTTACTCTGGGGCCAACGTCCTGACTTTC.

There are a few counts of this clone. The chain combines TRBV29-1 with TRBJ1-5; D gene ambiguous. The CDR3 is 14 amino acids. Germline CDR1 and CDR2: SQVTM and ANQGSEA. V was shortened by 7 bases and J by 3 bases, with 16 bases between the two germline ends. This chain's CDR3 is CSATFGESNQPQHF. The CDR3 DNA reads TGCAGCGCTACCTTCGGGGAGTCCAATCAGCCCCAGCATTTT.

This clone was picked up a small number of times. This rearrangement joins TRBV7-2 to TRBJ2-4; perhaps TRBD2 as D (6 bases). Germline V CDR1 and CDR2: SGHTA, FQGNSA. CDR3 length: 12 amino acids. Trimming removed 6 bases at V and 12 bases at J, with 15 bases between. CDR3 region: CASSQRRGPQYF. DNA of the CDR3: TGTGCCAGCAGTCAACGGAGGGGACCTCAGTACTTC.

This clone was detected only a few times. This chain joins TRBV19 and TRBJ2-7; a weak D match, TRBD1 (5 bases). This CDR3 region has 15 residues. Germline loops: CDR1 LNHDA, CDR2 SQIVND (reference sequence). V shed 7 bases and J shed 1 base, with 17 bases lying between them. In DNA form, the CDR3 reads TGTGCCAGTACCCCGGACAAGTCCAAGTCCTACGAGCAGTACTTC. It specifies CASTPDKSKSYEQYF.

The table lists this clone with a few counts. The gene calls are TRBV18 and TRBJ1-2; D may be TRBD1 (6 bases). Germline CDR1 and CDR2: KGHSH and LQKENI. This CDR3 has 17 amino acids. The V end was cut by 3 bases, the J end by 2 bases, with 19 bases between. The CDR3 loop is CASSPPSLRGANYGYTF. DNA of the CDR3: TGTGCCAGCTCACCCCCTTCGTTGCGGGGGGCCAACTATGGCTACACCTTC.

The sample holds a few counts of this clone. This rearrangement joins TRBV4-3 to TRBJ1-2; TRBD1 is a possible D gene (5 bases). Trimming took off 0 bases at V and 3 bases at J, with 14 bases between the two ends. Germline CDR1 LGHNA, CDR2 YSLEER. The CDR3 spans 16 residues. The CDR3 loop reads CASSQDYQGGDYGYTF. The DNA of the CDR3 is TGCGCCAGCAGCCAAGATTACCAGGGAGGGGACTATGGCTACACCTTC.

This rearrangement joins TRBV10-3 to TRBJ2-7; TRBD1 might be the D (6 bases). CDR3 length: 14 residues. V shed 3 bases and J shed 5 bases, with 14 bases lying between them. Germline V CDR1 and CDR2: ENHRY, SYGVKD. The CDR3 DNA is TGTGCCATCAGTGAAGGCAGGGGACGCGACGAGCAGTACTTC. The encoded protein is CAISEGRGRDEQYF.